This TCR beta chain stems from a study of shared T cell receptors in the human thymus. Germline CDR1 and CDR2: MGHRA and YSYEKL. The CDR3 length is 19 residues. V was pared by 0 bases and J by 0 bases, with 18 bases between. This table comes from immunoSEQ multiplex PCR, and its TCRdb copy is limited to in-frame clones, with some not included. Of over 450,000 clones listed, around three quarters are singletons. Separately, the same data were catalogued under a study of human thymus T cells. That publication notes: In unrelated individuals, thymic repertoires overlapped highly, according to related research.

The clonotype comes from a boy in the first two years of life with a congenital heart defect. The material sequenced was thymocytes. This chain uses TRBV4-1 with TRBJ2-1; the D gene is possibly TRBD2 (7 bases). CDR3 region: CASSQDWVRGGLSYNEQFF. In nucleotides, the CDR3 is TGCGCCAGCAGCCAAGATTGGGTCCGCGGGGGCCTCTCCTACAATGAGCAGTTCTTC.